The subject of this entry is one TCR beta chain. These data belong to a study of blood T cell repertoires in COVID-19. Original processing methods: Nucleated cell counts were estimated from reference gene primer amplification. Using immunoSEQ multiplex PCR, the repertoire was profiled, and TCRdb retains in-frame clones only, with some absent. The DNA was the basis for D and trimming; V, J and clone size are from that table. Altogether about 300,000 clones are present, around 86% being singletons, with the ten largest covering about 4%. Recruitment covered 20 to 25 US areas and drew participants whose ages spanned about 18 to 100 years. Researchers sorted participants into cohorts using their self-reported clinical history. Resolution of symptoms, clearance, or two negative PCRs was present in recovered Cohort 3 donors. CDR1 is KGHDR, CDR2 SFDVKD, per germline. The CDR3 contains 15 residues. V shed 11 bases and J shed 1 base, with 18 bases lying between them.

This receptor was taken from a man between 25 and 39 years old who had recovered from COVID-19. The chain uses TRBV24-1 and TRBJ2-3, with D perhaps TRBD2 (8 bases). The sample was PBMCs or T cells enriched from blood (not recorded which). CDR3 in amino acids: CAIGDSGGRTDTQYF. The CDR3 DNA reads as TGTGCCATCGGGGACAGCGGGGGCCGCACAGATACGCAGTATTTT.